The clone carrying this TCR beta chain was counted only a few times. These data are taken from a study of blood T cells in healthy people across ages. Combining a sample-barcoded 5' primer with a J-beta primer mix, a second PCR ran for roughly 7 to 12 cycles. TCRdb independently ran MiXCR on the 5' RACE reads; one entry per CDR3 protein. The data hold hundreds of thousands of distinct CDR3 sequences, with approximately 25% observed a single time. The same specimen was also included in a second study, on T cells of mothers and their children. That publication notes: Second-PCR amplification with M1S added sample barcodes and 2-4 random nucleotides.

This TCR came from a boy younger than 18 in good health. Sequencing was done on a sample of blood.

This chain's CDR3 is CASGYSTGGGGYTF. As DNA, the CDR3 is TGTGCTAGTGGTTACTCGACAGGGGGCGGGGGCTACACCTTC. The chain employs TRBV12-5 and TRBJ1-2; 10 bases are a match to TRBD1. Germline CDR1 LGHNT, CDR2 FRNRAP. J lost 8 bases, V lost 4 bases, and 7 bases had no gene match. This CDR3 has 14 residues. Complete variable domain (other parts from reference TRBV12-5 and TRBJ1-2): DARVTQTPRHKVTEMGQEVTMRCQPILGHNTVFWYRQTMMQGLELLAYFRNRAPLDDSGMPKDRFSAEMPDATLATLKIQPSEPRDSAVYFCASGYSTGGGGYTFGSGTRLTVV.